Listed below are T cell receptor beta chains from one sample, sequenced in a study of cytomegalovirus exposure and HLA in healthy donors. Repertoires were generated with immunoSEQ multiplex PCR, while TCRdb's copy carries only in-frame clones and drops some. The sample lists approximately 190,000 clones; 87% were seen once. The sample taken for sequencing was PBMCs. The receptors were sampled from a man under 40 in good health and CMV-seronegative. Both conserved end residues are part of each CDR3. The order of the fields is J gene, D gene, V gene, CDR3 length, clone size, CDR3 DNA, CDR3 protein. The D gene is left open where the match is weak. Clone sizes are given selectively: once, few, many, or a class where the clone is expanded.

j_gene: TRBJ2-7
d_gene: .
v_gene: TRBV7-8
len: 16
abundance: .
CDR3nt: TGTGCCAGCAGCTTAGCGAGTAGCAGATCCACCTACGAGCAGTACTTC
CDR3aa: CASSLASSRSTYEQYF

j_gene: TRBJ2-3
d_gene: .
v_gene: TRBV18
len: 16
abundance: .
CDR3nt: TGTGCCAGCTCACCACGGGGCAGACACGGGTGGGATACGCAGTATTTT
CDR3aa: CASSPRGRHGWDTQYF

j_gene: TRBJ2-1
d_gene: TRBD2
v_gene: TRBV4-1
len: 20
abundance: once
CDR3nt: TGCGCCAGCAGCCAAGAGAGAGGCTTAATCACTAGCGGGGGGTACAATGAGCAGTTCTTC
CDR3aa: CASSQERGLITSGGYNEQFF

j_gene: TRBJ1-1
d_gene: .
v_gene: TRBV7-9
len: 15
abundance: .
CDR3nt: TGTGCCAGCAGCTTAATACGGGGAACGGGGACTGAAGCTTTCTTT
CDR3aa: CASSLIRGTGTEAFF

j_gene: TRBJ1-6
d_gene: .
v_gene: TRBV4-3
len: 13
abundance: .
CDR3nt: TGCGCCAGCAGCCAAACAGGGAATTCACCCCTCCACTTT
CDR3aa: CASSQTGNSPLHF

j_gene: TRBJ2-7
d_gene: TRBD2
v_gene: TRBV6-5
len: 13
abundance: .
CDR3nt: TGTGCCAGCAGGACTAGCGGGGTCTACGAGCAGTACTTC
CDR3aa: CASRTSGVYEQYF

j_gene: TRBJ2-3
d_gene: TRBD2
v_gene: TRBV6-1
len: 14
abundance: .
CDR3nt: TGTGCCAGCGATCTTAGGGGAGGGTTTGATACGCAGTATTTT
CDR3aa: CASDLRGGFDTQYF

j_gene: TRBJ2-3
d_gene: TRBD1
v_gene: TRBV5-1
len: 14
abundance: .
CDR3nt: TGCGCCAGCAGCTACGGACAGGGGGTGGATACGCAGTATTTT
CDR3aa: CASSYGQGVDTQYF

j_gene: TRBJ1-5
d_gene: .
v_gene: TRBV5-1
len: 15
abundance: .
CDR3nt: TGCGCCAGCAGCTTGGTGCCAGGGAGCAATCAGCCCCAGCATTTT
CDR3aa: CASSLVPGSNQPQHF

j_gene: TRBJ1-2
d_gene: .
v_gene: TRBV29-1
len: 15
abundance: .
CDR3nt: TGCAGCCTAACGAATAAAAAGAGAAGAATTAATGGCTACACCTTC
CDR3aa: CSLTNKKRRINGYTF

j_gene: TRBJ2-5
d_gene: TRBD1
v_gene: TRBV30
len: 16
abundance: .
CDR3nt: TGTGCCTGGGGTGTTGGTGGCAGGGGGCCGGGTGAGACCCAGTACTTC
CDR3aa: CAWGVGGRGPGETQYF

j_gene: TRBJ1-5
d_gene: TRBD1
v_gene: TRBV7-8
len: 16
abundance: .
CDR3nt: TGTGCCAGCAGCTTGGAGGACAGGGGTTTTAATCAGCCCCAGCATTTT
CDR3aa: CASSLEDRGFNQPQHF

j_gene: TRBJ1-2
d_gene: .
v_gene: TRBV19
len: 11
abundance: once
CDR3nt: TGTGCCACCACAGGGATTAATGGCTACACCTTC
CDR3aa: CATTGINGYTF

j_gene: TRBJ2-1
d_gene: TRBD2
v_gene: TRBV4-1
len: 17
abundance: .
CDR3nt: TGCGCCAGCAGCCAAGACTGGGGACTAGCGGCGTACAATGAGCAGTTCTTC
CDR3aa: CASSQDWGLAAYNEQFF

j_gene: TRBJ2-7
d_gene: .
v_gene: TRBV5-6
len: 14
abundance: .
CDR3nt: TGTGCCAGCAGCTTGGCTGGCAGACTTTACGAGCAGTACTTC
CDR3aa: CASSLAGRLYEQYF

j_gene: TRBJ2-7
d_gene: TRBD2
v_gene: TRBV7-8
len: 14
abundance: few
CDR3nt: TGTGCCAGCAGCTCTAGCGGGGGGGCCAACGAGCAGTACTTC
CDR3aa: CASSSSGGANEQYF

j_gene: TRBJ1-1
d_gene: .
v_gene: TRBV6-1
len: 15
abundance: .
CDR3nt: TGTGCCAGCAGTCCGCCCGACAGGCGGAACACTGAAGCTTTCTTT
CDR3aa: CASSPPDRRNTEAFF

j_gene: TRBJ2-1
d_gene: TRBD2
v_gene: TRBV2
len: 15
abundance: .
CDR3nt: TGTGCCAGCAGTGTTATTAGCGGGAGGTCCGATGAGCAGTTCTTC
CDR3aa: CASSVISGRSDEQFF

j_gene: TRBJ2-3
d_gene: .
v_gene: TRBV18
len: 14
abundance: .
CDR3nt: TGTGCCAGCTCACGAGAGCGGCGCACAGATACGCAGTATTTT
CDR3aa: CASSRERRTDTQYF

j_gene: TRBJ2-1
d_gene: .
v_gene: TRBV19
len: 14
abundance: .
CDR3nt: TGTGCCACAGCACGGACAGTATTGAACAATGAGCAGTTCTTC
CDR3aa: CATARTVLNNEQFF

j_gene: TRBJ1-5
d_gene: TRBD1
v_gene: TRBV4-1
len: 16
abundance: .
CDR3nt: TGCGCCAGCAGCCAAGGTGGCACAGGGGGCGATCAGCCCCAGCATTTT
CDR3aa: CASSQGGTGGDQPQHF

j_gene: TRBJ2-2
d_gene: .
v_gene: TRBV2
len: 14
abundance: .
CDR3nt: TGTGCCAGCAGTGCCGACTGGAATCCACGGGAGCTGTTTTTT
CDR3aa: CASSADWNPRELFF

j_gene: TRBJ2-7
d_gene: TRBD2
v_gene: TRBV19
len: 13
abundance: .
CDR3nt: TGTGCCAGTAGTAGCGGGGGGGCCTACGAGCAGTACTTC
CDR3aa: CASSSGGAYEQYF

j_gene: TRBJ2-3
d_gene: TRBD1
v_gene: TRBV7-9
len: 12
abundance: .
CDR3nt: TGTGCCAGCAGCTTAGTCGGGACAGAGTCTGCCTTT
CDR3aa: CASSLVGTESAF

j_gene: TRBJ2-1
d_gene: TRBD2
v_gene: TRBV5-4
len: 15
abundance: .
CDR3nt: TGTGCCAGCAGAGCTAGCGGGGGGGCCTACAATGAGCAGTTCTTC
CDR3aa: CASRASGGAYNEQFF

j_gene: TRBJ1-5
d_gene: TRBD1
v_gene: TRBV27
len: 16
abundance: .
CDR3nt: TGTGCCAGCAGTCCGGGGACAGGGAGGGATCATCAGCCCCAGCATTTT
CDR3aa: CASSPGTGRDHQPQHF

j_gene: TRBJ2-3
d_gene: TRBD2
v_gene: TRBV5-1
len: 15
abundance: .
CDR3nt: TGCGCCAGCAGCTTGGGCGGGACTAGCGAATATAGGCAGTATTTT
CDR3aa: CASSLGGTSEYRQYF

j_gene: TRBJ1-6
d_gene: TRBD1
v_gene: TRBV6-5
len: 16
abundance: .
CDR3nt: TGTGCCAGCAGTTTACTTACAGGGGGTAATAATTCACCCCTCCACTTT
CDR3aa: CASSLLTGGNNSPLHF

j_gene: TRBJ1-5
d_gene: TRBD1
v_gene: TRBV15
len: 13
abundance: .
CDR3nt: TGTGCCACCAGCAGGGACAGGGGGGAGCCCCAGCATTTT
CDR3aa: CATSRDRGEPQHF

j_gene: TRBJ1-3
d_gene: .
v_gene: TRBV7-9
len: 16
abundance: once
CDR3nt: TGTGCCAGCAGCCCCCCCACCCCAGGCGCTGGAAACACCATATATTTT
CDR3aa: CASSPPTPGAGNTIYF

j_gene: TRBJ2-2
d_gene: TRBD1
v_gene: TRBV11-2
len: 16
abundance: .
CDR3nt: TGTGCCAGCAGCCCCACCCAGGGGGCTAACACCGGGGAGCTGTTTTTT
CDR3aa: CASSPTQGANTGELFF

j_gene: TRBJ1-2
d_gene: .
v_gene: TRBV2
len: 13
abundance: .
CDR3nt: TGTGCCAGCAGGGGACAAGCTAACTATGGCTACACCTTC
CDR3aa: CASRGQANYGYTF

j_gene: TRBJ1-2
d_gene: .
v_gene: TRBV7-6
len: 15
abundance: once
CDR3nt: TGTGCCAGCAGCTTAGCACAGGCCACTAACTATGGCTACACCTTC
CDR3aa: CASSLAQATNYGYTF

j_gene: TRBJ2-1
d_gene: TRBD1
v_gene: TRBV4-3
len: 17
abundance: .
CDR3nt: TGCGCCAGCAGCCAAGTAGGGGGCCCCCAACCCCACAATGAGCAGTTCTTC
CDR3aa: CASSQVGGPQPHNEQFF

j_gene: TRBJ2-6
d_gene: .
v_gene: TRBV5-1
len: 17
abundance: once
CDR3nt: TGCGCCAGCAGCCCCGCAACCGGGAGCTCTGGGGCCAACGGCCTGACTTTC
CDR3aa: CASSPATGSSGANGLTF

j_gene: TRBJ2-7
d_gene: .
v_gene: TRBV7-2
len: 16
abundance: .
CDR3nt: TGTGCCAGCAGCTTGGGTATCAGCGGTCCTACCTACGAGCAGTACTTC
CDR3aa: CASSLGISGPTYEQYF

j_gene: TRBJ2-1
d_gene: TRBD1
v_gene: TRBV19
len: 13
abundance: .
CDR3nt: TGTGCCAGTAAGGGGACAGGGGCTTATGAGCAGTTCTTC
CDR3aa: CASKGTGAYEQFF

j_gene: TRBJ1-4
d_gene: .
v_gene: TRBV27
len: 13
abundance: .
CDR3nt: TGTGCCAGCAGCCCCAGGTCCGATGAAAAACTGTTTTTT
CDR3aa: CASSPRSDEKLFF

j_gene: TRBJ2-7
d_gene: .
v_gene: TRBV5-1
len: 18
abundance: .
CDR3nt: TGCGCCAGCAGCGGGGGCTTAGCCATCAAACCGTCCTCCTACGAGCAGTACTTC
CDR3aa: CASSGGLAIKPSSYEQYF

j_gene: TRBJ2-5
d_gene: TRBD1
v_gene: TRBV19
len: 17
abundance: .
CDR3nt: TGTGCCAGTAGCAAGGGGGCAATAGCGCGGGCCCAAGAGACCCAGTACTTC
CDR3aa: CASSKGAIARAQETQYF

j_gene: TRBJ1-1
d_gene: .
v_gene: TRBV19
len: 13
abundance: .
CDR3nt: TGTGCCAGTAGTATGTGGGGGGACGGCCTGGCTTTCTTT
CDR3aa: CASSMWGDGLAFF

j_gene: TRBJ2-3
d_gene: TRBD2
v_gene: TRBV5-1
len: 15
abundance: .
CDR3nt: TGCGCCAGCAGCCCGGGACTAGCGGGTGAGGGGGGGCAGTATTTT
CDR3aa: CASSPGLAGEGGQYF

j_gene: TRBJ2-7
d_gene: .
v_gene: TRBV18
len: 14
abundance: .
CDR3nt: TGTGCCAGCTCACCACAGAGGGGGTTTGACGAGCAGTACTTC
CDR3aa: CASSPQRGFDEQYF

j_gene: TRBJ2-7
d_gene: .
v_gene: TRBV7-9
len: 13
abundance: .
CDR3nt: TGTTCCAGCAGCTCCGGACAGATCTACGAGCAGTACTTC
CDR3aa: CSSSSGQIYEQYF